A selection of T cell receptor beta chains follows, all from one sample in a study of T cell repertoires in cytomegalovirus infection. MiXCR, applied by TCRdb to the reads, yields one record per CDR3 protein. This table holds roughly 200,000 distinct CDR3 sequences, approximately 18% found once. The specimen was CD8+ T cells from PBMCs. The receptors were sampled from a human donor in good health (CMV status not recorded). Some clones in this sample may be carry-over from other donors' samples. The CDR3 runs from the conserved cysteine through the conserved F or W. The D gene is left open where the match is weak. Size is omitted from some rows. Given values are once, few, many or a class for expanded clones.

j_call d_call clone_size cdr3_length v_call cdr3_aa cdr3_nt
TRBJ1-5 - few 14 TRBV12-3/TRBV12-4 CASMGVGSNQPQHF TGTGCCAGCATGGGGGTGGGTAGCAATCAGCCCCAGCATTTT
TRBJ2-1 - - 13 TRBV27 CASSLSGENEQFF TGTGCCAGCAGTTTAAGTGGGGAGAATGAGCAGTTCTTC
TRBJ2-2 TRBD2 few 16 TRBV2 CASSEFRGGNTGELFF TGTGCCAGCAGTGAATTTCGCGGGGGGAACACCGGGGAGCTGTTTTTT
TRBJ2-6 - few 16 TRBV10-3 CAISEGRTSGANVLTF TGTGCCATCAGTGAGGGACGGACCTCTGGGGCCAACGTCCTGACTTTC
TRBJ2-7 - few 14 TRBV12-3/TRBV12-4 CASSFERFSYEQYF TGTGCCAGCAGTTTTGAGCGATTCTCCTACGAGCAGTACTTC
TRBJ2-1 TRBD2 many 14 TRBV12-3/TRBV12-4 CASSYGGAKDEQFF TGTGCCAGCAGTTACGGGGGGGCGAAGGATGAGCAGTTCTTC
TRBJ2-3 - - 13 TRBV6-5 CASSPTRGDTQYF TGTGCCAGCAGCCCGACTAGGGGGGATACGCAGTATTTT
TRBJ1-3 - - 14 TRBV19 CASWEPSSGNTIYF TGTGCCAGTTGGGAGCCTAGCTCTGGAAACACCATATATTTT
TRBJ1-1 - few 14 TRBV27 CASSKTGGGTEAFF TGTGCCAGCAGTAAAACAGGAGGAGGCACTGAAGCTTTCTTT
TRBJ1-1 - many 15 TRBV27 CASIRSRPTHVEAFF TGTGCCAGCATTCGATCACGACCAACACACGTTGAAGCTTTCTTT
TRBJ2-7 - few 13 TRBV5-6 CASSPGGAPEQYF TGTGCCAGCAGCCCCGGAGGCGCCCCGGAGCAGTACTTC
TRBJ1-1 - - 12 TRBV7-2 CASSLGEVGAFF TGTGCCAGCAGCTTGGGCGAGGTTGGAGCTTTCTTT
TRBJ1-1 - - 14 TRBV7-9 CASSLVVGNTEAFF TGTGCCAGCAGCTTAGTGGTAGGGAACACTGAAGCTTTCTTT
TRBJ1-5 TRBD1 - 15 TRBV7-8 CASSLGDSLTQPQHF TGTGCCAGCAGCTTAGGGGACAGCTTGACTCAGCCCCAGCATTTT
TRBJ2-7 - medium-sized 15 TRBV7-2 CASSLGLTLSYEQYF TGTGCCAGCAGCTTAGGTTTGACGCTTTCCTACGAGCAGTACTTC
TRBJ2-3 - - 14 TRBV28 CASSSPRGSNTQYF TGTGCCAGCAGTTCCCCACGGGGGTCAAATACGCAGTATTTT
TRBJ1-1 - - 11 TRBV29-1 CSVVLGTEAFF TGCAGCGTTGTACTAGGCACTGAAGCTTTCTTT